This T cell receptor beta chain is drawn from a study of beta chain features in type 1 diabetes. Study-wide context: Sorted cells numbering approximately 110,000,000 were examined across all samples.

The isolated RNA, all of it, was reverse transcribed, so expressed TCRB transcripts were what got sequenced. TCRdb's table, derived via immunoSEQ multiplex PCR, lists solely in-frame clones and lacks some. This table holds 250,000 to 350,000 clones, approximately 15% found once. V was trimmed by 2 bases and J by 5 bases, leaving 13 bases between them. The CDR3 runs 15 residues. The germline V gene encodes CDR1 SGHTA and CDR2 FQGTGA. Of note for this clone: Its antigen is unidentified.

Whole-study results and caveats: Researchers reported that naive, central memory and Treg TCRB repertoires appeared more similar in patients than in healthy donors. Cells that show high TCR expression could be over-represented by cDNA sequencing. Type 1 diabetes patients showed a moderate but significant shortening of TCRB CDR3s in all four CD4+ subsets. Patients and controls would share equally any PCR tilt toward shorter templates.

Sequencing input: naive CD4+ T cells from blood. The sequence derives from a man aged 25 to 40 with type 1 diabetes. The V and J genes are TRBV7-3 and TRBJ2-1; D might be TRBD1 (5 bases). The CDR3 DNA follows: TGTGCCAGCAGCTTACAGGGCGCAGCGAACAATGAGCAGTTCTTC. It translates to CASSLQGAANNEQFF.